This T cell receptor beta chain comes out of a study of T cell responses to AZD1222 COVID-19 vaccine. TCRdb keeps only in-frame clones here, not all; method: immunoSEQ multiplex PCR. The sample records about 130,000 clones, roughly 90% being singletons. From germline, CDR1 is GTSNPN and CDR2 SVGIG (reference sequence). Trimming stripped 4 bases from V and 5 bases from J, with 12 bases between. This CDR3 has 12 residues. This receptor was obtained from an adult in good health. The sample here was peripheral blood, taken on day 0 of AZD1222 vaccination. The chain uses TRBV30 and TRBJ2-7; tentative D call: TRBD1 (6 bases). CDR3 sequence: CAWTGAGDEQYF. CDR3 bases: TGTGCCTGGACAGGGGCAGGGGACGAGCAGTACTTC.